This TCR beta chain was sequenced in a study of T cell responses to AZD1222 COVID-19 vaccine. Whole-study findings and limits: Spike was spanned by vaccine-associated CD4 TCRs, which were dominant at 160-218 and 743-854.

The V end lost 5 bases, the J end lost 5 bases, and 6 bases lay between the germline ends. The CDR3 is 11 amino acids. Germline CDR1 is MNHEY and CDR2 is SVGEGT. TCRdb keeps only in-frame clones here, not all; method: immunoSEQ multiplex PCR. The sample has roughly 160,000 clones, approximately 92% seen once. Concerning this clone itself: As yet, its antigen is unknown.

This sequence was found in an adult in good health. The gene calls are TRBV6-2 or TRBV6-3 and TRBJ2-5; D not certain. This material consisted of peripheral blood, taken on day 0 of AZD1222 vaccination. The CDR3 DNA follows: TGTGCCAGCAGTCAAGCTGAGACCCAGTACTTC. Its protein product is CASSQAETQYF.